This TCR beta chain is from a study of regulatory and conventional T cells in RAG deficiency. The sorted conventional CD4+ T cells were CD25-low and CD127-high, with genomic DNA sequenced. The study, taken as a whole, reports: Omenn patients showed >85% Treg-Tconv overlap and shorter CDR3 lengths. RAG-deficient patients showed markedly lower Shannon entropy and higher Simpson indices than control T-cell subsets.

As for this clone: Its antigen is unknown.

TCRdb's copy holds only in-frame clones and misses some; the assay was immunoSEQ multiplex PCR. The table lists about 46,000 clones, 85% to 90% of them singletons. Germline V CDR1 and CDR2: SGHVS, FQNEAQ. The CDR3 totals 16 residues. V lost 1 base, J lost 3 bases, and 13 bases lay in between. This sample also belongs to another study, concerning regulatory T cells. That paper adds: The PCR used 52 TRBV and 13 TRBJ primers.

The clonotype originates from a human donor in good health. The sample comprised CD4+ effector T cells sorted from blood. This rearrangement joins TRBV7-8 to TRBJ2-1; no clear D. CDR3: CASSLGGALYYNEQFF. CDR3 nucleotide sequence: TGTGCCAGCAGCTTAGGAGGAGCCCTTTACTACAATGAGCAGTTCTTC. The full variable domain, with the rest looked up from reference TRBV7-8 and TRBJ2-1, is GAGVSQSPRYKVAKRGQDVALRCDPISGHVSLFWYQQALGQGPEFLTYFQNEAQLDKSGLPSDRFFAERPEGSVSTLKIQRTQQEDSAVYLCASSLGGALYYNEQFFGPGTRLTVL.